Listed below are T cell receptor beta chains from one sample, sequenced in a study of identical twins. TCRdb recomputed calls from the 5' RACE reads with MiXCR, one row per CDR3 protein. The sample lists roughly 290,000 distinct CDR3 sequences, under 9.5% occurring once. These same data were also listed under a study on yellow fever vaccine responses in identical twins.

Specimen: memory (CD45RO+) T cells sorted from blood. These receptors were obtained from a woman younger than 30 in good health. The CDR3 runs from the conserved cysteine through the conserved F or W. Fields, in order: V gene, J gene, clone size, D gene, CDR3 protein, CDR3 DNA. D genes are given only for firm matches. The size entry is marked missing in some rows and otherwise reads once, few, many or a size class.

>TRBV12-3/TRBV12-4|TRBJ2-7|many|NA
CASSLDATSSYEQYF
TGTGCCAGCAGTTTAGATGCCACTAGCTCCTACGAGCAGTACTTC
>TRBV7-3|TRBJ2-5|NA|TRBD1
CASSSDRGETQYF
TGTGCCAGCAGCTCAGACAGGGGAGAGACCCAGTACTTC
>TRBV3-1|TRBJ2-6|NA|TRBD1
CASSRSGQARVTGANVLTF
TGTGCCAGCAGCCGCAGCGGACAGGCCAGGGTGACTGGGGCCAACGTCCTGACTTTC
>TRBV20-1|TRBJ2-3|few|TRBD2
CSARRGVAGTRDTQYF
TGCAGTGCCCGGAGGGGGGTAGCGGGAACTCGGGATACGCAGTATTTT
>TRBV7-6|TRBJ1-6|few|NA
CASSLGGGLYNSPLHF
TGTGCCAGCAGCTTAGGGGGCGGCTTATATAATTCACCCCTCCACTTT
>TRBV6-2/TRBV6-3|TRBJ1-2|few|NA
CASRGIYGYTF
TGTGCCAGCAGAGGGATCTATGGCTACACCTTC
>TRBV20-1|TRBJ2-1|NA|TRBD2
CCARSTGLAGGYNEQFF
TGCTGTGCTAGATCTACGGGACTAGCGGGAGGGTACAATGAGCAGTTCTTC
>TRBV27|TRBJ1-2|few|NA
CASSLLPSYGYTF
TGTGCCAGCAGTTTATTGCCGAGCTATGGCTACACCTTC
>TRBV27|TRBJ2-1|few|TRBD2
CASSQAGTSPLNEQFF
TGTGCCAGCAGCCAAGCCGGGACTAGCCCCCTAAATGAGCAGTTCTTC
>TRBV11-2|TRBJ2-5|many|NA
CASSLGPQETQYF
TGTGCCAGCAGCCTAGGGCCTCAAGAGACCCAGTACTTC
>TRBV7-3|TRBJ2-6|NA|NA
CASSLKGAGVGANVLTF
TGTGCCAGCAGCTTAAAGGGAGCAGGGGTCGGGGCCAACGTCCTGACTTTC
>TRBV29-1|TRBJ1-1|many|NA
CSVPEGPAAFF
TGCAGCGTCCCCGAGGGGCCCGCAGCTTTCTTT
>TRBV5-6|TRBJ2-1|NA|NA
CASSLHGQGSYNEQFF
TGTGCCAGCAGCTTGCATGGTCAGGGCTCCTACAATGAGCAGTTCTTC
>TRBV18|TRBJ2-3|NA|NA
CASSGRDTQYF
TGTGCCAGCTCGGGCCGAGATACGCAGTATTTT
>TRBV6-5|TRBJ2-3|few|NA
CASSSSLLSTRTDTQYF
TGTGCCAGCAGTTCCTCCTTATTATCTACCCGCACAGATACGCAGTATTTT
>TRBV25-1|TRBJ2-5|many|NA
CASSEQGTEVQETQYF
TGTGCCAGCAGTGAACAGGGTACCGAAGTCCAAGAGACCCAGTACTTC
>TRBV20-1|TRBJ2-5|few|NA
CSARIRTQETQYF
TGCAGTGCTAGAATCCGGACCCAAGAGACCCAGTACTTC
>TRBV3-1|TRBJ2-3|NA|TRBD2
CASSQVPGTSGITSTDTQYF
TGTGCCAGCAGCCAAGTCCCCGGGACTAGCGGGATTACTAGCACAGATACGCAGTATTTT
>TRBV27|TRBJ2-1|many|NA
CASSLSFSYNEQFF
TGTGCCAGCAGTTTGAGCTTCTCCTACAATGAGCAGTTCTTC
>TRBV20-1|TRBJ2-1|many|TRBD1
CSARAGTGSYNEQFF
TGCAGTGCTAGAGCCGGGACAGGGTCATACAATGAGCAGTTCTTC
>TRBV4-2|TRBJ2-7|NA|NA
CASSQGRETYEQYF
TGTGCCAGCAGCCAAGGGCGAGAAACGTACGAGCAGTACTTC
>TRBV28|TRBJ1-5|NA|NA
CASSSRAPGIPQHF
TGTGCCAGCTCCTCCAGGGCACCTGGGATACCCCAGCATTTT
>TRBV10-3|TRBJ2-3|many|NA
CAISVSDSYTDTQYF
TGTGCCATCAGTGTTAGTGACTCCTACACAGATACGCAGTATTTT
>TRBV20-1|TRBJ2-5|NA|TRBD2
CSARDRTSGGGETQYF
TGCAGTGCTAGAGACCGGACTAGCGGGGGAGGAGAGACCCAGTACTTC
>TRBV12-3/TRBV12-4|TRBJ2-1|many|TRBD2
CASSVAGHTYNEQFF
TGTGCCAGCAGTGTAGCGGGCCATACCTACAATGAGCAGTTCTTC
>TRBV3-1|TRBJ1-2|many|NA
CASRGQGTYGYTF
TGTGCCAGCAGGGGTCAGGGGACCTATGGCTACACCTTC
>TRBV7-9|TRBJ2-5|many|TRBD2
CASGSSGSFETQYF
TGTGCCAGCGGATCTAGCGGGAGTTTTGAGACCCAGTACTTC
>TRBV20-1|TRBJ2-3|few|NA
CSAPVSPSTDTQYF
TGCAGTGCTCCCGTTTCCCCTAGCACAGATACGCAGTATTTT
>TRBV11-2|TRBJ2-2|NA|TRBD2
CASSSTSGPTNTGELFF
TGTGCCAGCAGCTCGACTAGCGGGCCGACGAACACCGGGGAGCTGTTTTTT
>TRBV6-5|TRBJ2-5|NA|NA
CASSYSRQQETQYF
TGTGCCAGCAGTTACTCGAGACAGCAAGAGACCCAGTACTTC
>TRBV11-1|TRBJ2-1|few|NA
CASSLEGGTSSYNEQFF
TGTGCCAGCAGCTTAGAGGGGGGAACTAGCTCCTACAATGAGCAGTTCTTC
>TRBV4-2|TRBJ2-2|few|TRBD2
CASSQGVAGGTNTGELFF
TGTGCCAGCAGCCAAGGCGTAGCGGGAGGTACGAACACCGGGGAGCTGTTTTTT
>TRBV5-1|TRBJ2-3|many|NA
CASSLGQGGIDTQYF
TGCGCCAGCAGCTTGGGTCAGGGCGGGATCGATACGCAGTATTTT
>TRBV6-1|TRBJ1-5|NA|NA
CASSEGGEDQPQHF
TGTGCCAGCAGTGAAGGGGGCGAGGATCAGCCCCAGCATTTT
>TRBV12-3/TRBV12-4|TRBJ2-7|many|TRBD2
CASSLGGTSVPHDF
TGTGCCAGCAGTTTAGGAGGGACTAGCGTTCCCCATGACTTC
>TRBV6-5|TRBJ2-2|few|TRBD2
CASSYSAGGRTGELFF
TGTGCCAGCAGTTACTCTGCGGGGGGGCGGACCGGGGAGCTGTTTTTT
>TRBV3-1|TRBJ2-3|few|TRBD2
CASSQSPAGGWTDTQYF
TGTGCCAGCAGCCAATCTCCAGCGGGGGGGTGGACAGATACGCAGTATTTT
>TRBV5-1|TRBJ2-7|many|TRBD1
CASSLAAGGYEQYF
TGCGCCAGCAGCTTGGCGGCAGGGGGCTACGAGCAGTACTTC
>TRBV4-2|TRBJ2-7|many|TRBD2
CASSQGFAGGPSSPYEQYF
TGTGCCAGCAGCCAAGGATTTGCGGGAGGGCCCTCCTCTCCTTACGAGCAGTACTTC
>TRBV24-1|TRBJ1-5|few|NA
CATSASNRDTQHF
TGTGCCACCAGTGCCTCTAATCGAGATACGCAGCATTTT
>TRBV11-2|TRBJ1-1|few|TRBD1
CASSSQQGKGTEAFF
TGTGCCAGCAGCTCCCAACAGGGGAAGGGCACTGAAGCTTTCTTT
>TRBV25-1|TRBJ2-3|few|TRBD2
CASSEPPRLAGTDTQYF
TGTGCCAGCAGTGAGCCCCCCAGACTAGCGGGCACAGATACGCAGTATTTT
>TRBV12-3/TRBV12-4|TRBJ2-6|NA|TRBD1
CASSHGQGFGSGANVLTF
TGTGCCAGCAGTCACGGACAGGGGTTCGGGAGTGGGGCCAACGTCCTGACTTTC
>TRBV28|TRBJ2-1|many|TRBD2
CASSPAGTSGRGEQFF
TGTGCCAGCAGCCCCGCCGGGACTAGCGGGAGAGGTGAGCAGTTCTTC
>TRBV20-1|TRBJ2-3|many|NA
CSATQYQVRTDTQYF
TGCAGTGCTACCCAGTATCAGGTTCGCACAGATACGCAGTATTTT
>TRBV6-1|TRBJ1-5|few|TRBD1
CASRQDRGNNQPQHF
TGTGCCAGCAGACAGGACAGGGGTAACAATCAGCCCCAGCATTTT
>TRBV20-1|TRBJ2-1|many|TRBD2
CSASLSRSGRLNEQFF
TGCAGTGCTAGTTTATCTCGTAGCGGGAGGTTAAATGAGCAGTTCTTC
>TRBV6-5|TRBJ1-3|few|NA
CASSLQRLSGNTIYF
TGTGCCAGCAGTTTACAGCGGCTCTCTGGAAACACCATATATTTT
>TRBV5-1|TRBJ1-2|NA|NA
CASSPEDGRANYGYTF
TGCGCCAGCAGCCCTGAGGACGGGAGGGCTAACTATGGCTACACCTTC
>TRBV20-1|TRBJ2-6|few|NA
CSVRGSSGANVLTF
TGCAGCGTCAGGGGATCTTCTGGGGCCAACGTCCTGACTTTC
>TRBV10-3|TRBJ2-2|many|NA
CAISESLRNTGELFF
TGTGCCATCAGTGAGTCGCTCCGAAACACCGGGGAGCTGTTTTTT
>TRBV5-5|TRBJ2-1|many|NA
CASSLAHGRYEQFF
TGTGCCAGCAGCTTGGCCCATGGGCGCTATGAGCAGTTCTTC
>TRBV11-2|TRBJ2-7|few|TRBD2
CASSLGTPGLAGLNLRGQYF
TGTGCCAGCAGCTTAGGGACTCCGGGACTAGCGGGGCTAAACCTACGAGGGCAGTACTTC
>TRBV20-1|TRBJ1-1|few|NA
CSASEGVMNTEAFF
TGCAGTGCTAGTGAGGGGGTAATGAACACTGAAGCTTTCTTT
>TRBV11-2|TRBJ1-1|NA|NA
CASTFSTNTEAFF
TGTGCCAGCACCTTCTCAACTAACACTGAAGCTTTCTTT
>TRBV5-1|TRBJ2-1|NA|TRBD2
CASSPGLAGDDEQFF
TGCGCCAGCAGCCCAGGACTAGCGGGGGACGATGAGCAGTTCTTC